The present T cell receptor beta chain was sequenced within a study of cytomegalovirus exposure and HLA in healthy donors. The germline V gene has CDR1 SGHTA and CDR2 FQGNSA. With V trimmed by 4 bases and J by 6 bases, 6 bases remained unmatched. This CDR3 comprises 15 residues. Primers: 60 Vbeta forward and 13 Jbeta reverse. Sequenced by immunoSEQ multiplex PCR; TCRdb stores in-frame clones only, minus some. The table has about 99,000 clones, around 73% seen once; the top ten hold 1.5% to 2%. Sequenced sample: PBMCs. The sequence came from a woman in her 40s in good health and CMV-seronegative. The chain employs TRBV7-2 and TRBJ2-2; 9 nucleotides line up with TRBD2. CDR3 coding DNA: TGTGCCAGCAGCTCGACCGGGACTAGCTCCGGGGAGCTGTTTTTT. It translates to CASSSTGTSSGELFF.